This T cell receptor (beta chain) was sequenced in a study of T cell repertoires in cytomegalovirus infection. Whole-study context: CMV infection and matching HLA type were both indicated by public TCR beta signatures.

This clonotype was counted many times. The antigen is unknown. The germline V gene has CDR1 SGHVS and CDR2 FNYEAQ. There are 15 residues in the CDR3. V was cut by 1 base and J by 2 bases, with 9 bases left in between. Study observations and caveats: The study found HLA-C-restricted CMV-specific TCR beta clonotypes dominating the ex vivo response. Cumulative frequency (of public TCR beta family members) identified carriers of CMV plus the relevant HLA.

TCRdb analysed the reads with MiXCR anew, one entry per CDR3 protein. The sample lists about 740,000 distinct CDR3 sequences; 35% to 40% were seen once. This chain uses TRBV7-6 with TRBJ2-1; D unresolved. Sequencing used PBMCs. This clonotype was obtained from a human donor in good health (CMV status not recorded). Some clones in this sample may be carry-over from other donors' samples. The DNA of the CDR3 is TGTGCCAGCAGCTTAGGGATGGGCCCCTACAATGAGCAGTTCTTC. Translated, it gives CASSLGMGPYNEQFF.